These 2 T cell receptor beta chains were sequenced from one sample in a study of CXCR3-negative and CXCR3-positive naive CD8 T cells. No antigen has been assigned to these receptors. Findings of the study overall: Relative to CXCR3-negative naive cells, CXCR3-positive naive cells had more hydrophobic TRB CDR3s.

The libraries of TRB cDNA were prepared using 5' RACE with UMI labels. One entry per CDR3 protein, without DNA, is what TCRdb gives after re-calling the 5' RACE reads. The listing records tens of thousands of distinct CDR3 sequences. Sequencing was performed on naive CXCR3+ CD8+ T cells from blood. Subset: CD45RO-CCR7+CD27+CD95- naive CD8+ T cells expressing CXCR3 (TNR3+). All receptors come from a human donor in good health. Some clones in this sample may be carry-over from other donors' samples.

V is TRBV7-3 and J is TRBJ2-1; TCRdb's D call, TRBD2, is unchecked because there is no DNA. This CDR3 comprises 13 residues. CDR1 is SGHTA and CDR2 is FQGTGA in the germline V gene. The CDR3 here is CASSLIAGDEQFF.

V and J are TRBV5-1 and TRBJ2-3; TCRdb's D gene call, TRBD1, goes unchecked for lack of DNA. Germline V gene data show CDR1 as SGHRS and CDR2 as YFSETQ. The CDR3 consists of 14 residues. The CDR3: CASNSGGRTDTQYF.